This TCR beta chain was recorded in a study of blood T cell repertoires in COVID-19. The overall study: Acute-phase and convalescent COVID-19 samples originated in the United States, Italy and Spain.

Data came from immunoSEQ multiplex PCR; TCRdb stores just in-frame clones and leaves some out. This sample yields hundreds of thousands of clones, of which 80% to 90% are seen a single time; approximately 1.2% belongs to the top ten. Germline lookup yields CDR1 KGHDR and CDR2 SFDVKD. J was trimmed by 4 bases and V by 9 bases; bases with no gene match: 2. CDR3 length equals 13 residues. The sequence came from a man aged 30 to 39 who had recovered from COVID-19. The V call is TRBV24-1, the J call TRBJ2-2, with TRBD2 identical over 9 bases. Source material: PBMCs or T cells enriched from blood (not recorded which). CDR3 in DNA: TGTGCCACCGATAGCGGGAGCACCGGGGAGCTGTTTTTT. As protein: CATDSGSTGELFF.